This T cell receptor beta chain was identified in a study of cytomegalovirus exposure and HLA in healthy donors (dated by TCRdb to about 2017). For the wider study: The approximately 710 repertoires of the first cohort and the 95 to 150 validation repertoires were produced on the same platform, according to a later analysis. The study aimed to test whether cataloging public T cell receptors could reveal signatures of past pathogen exposure. To predict cytomegalovirus infection status, the study combined high-throughput TCR immunosequencing, statistical association of individual TCRs with disease status, and machine learning. Along with the approximately 650-subject first cohort, a separate validation cohort of 120 different subjects was used.

Regarding this clone: The antigen it binds to is not known. No base-level quality is on record; no much larger clone is a single base apart.

General study outcomes and caveats: The classifier was reported to diagnose cytomegalovirus status with high specificity and sensitivity in both the original and validation cohorts. All 130 or so repertoires were used to score co-occurrence in the validation cohort in a later analysis, because that analysis had no HLA typing for the cohort. Most TCR sequences were seen in very few donors, while some public TCRs were found in many individuals. The study listed 150 to 200 TCR beta chains as associated with cytomegalovirus. In vitro tests confirmed that a few of the cytomegalovirus-associated TCR beta chains recognize cytomegalovirus antigens. In a later analysis, TCRs clustered in the first cohort were found to also tend to co-occur in the roughly 120 validation repertoires, with 90% to 95% of cluster scores above 0. The authors suggested that the approach could potentially be generalized to other disease states and immunological phenotypes.

The method behind the library was the immunoSEQ multiplex PCR assay. On the study's bioinformatics: A statistical classification framework was built for diagnosing cytomegalovirus status from the catalog of TCR beta chain sequences. In TCRdb, the immuneACCESS table is reduced to in-frame sequences with V and J assigned. These tables do not hold every clone; where another copy was compared, an unresolved V gene accounts for under half, and the others remain unexplained. V and J calls and clone size follow that table, whereas D and trimming were derived from the DNA. The sample records over 110,000 clones, more than 85% of which are singletons. The top ten clones comprise just under 9% of the sample. The donors belonged to the validation cohort of under 150 subjects, which was separate from the roughly 700-subject first cohort. CDR1 and CDR2 are drawn from the germline V gene: MDHEN, SYDVKM. Inclusive of the bounding cysteine and phenylalanine, the CDR3 is 17 residues long. Only the CDR3 region is kept as DNA, spanning 51 bases read in frame from base 1. V is shortened by 7 bases, J by 7 bases, and the region joining them spans 23 bases.

The V gene is TRBV28 and the J gene is TRBJ1-6, and possibly TRBD1, on 6 matching bases. The sequence derives from a man aged 18 to 29 in good health and CMV-seropositive. Specimen: PBMCs. The DNA sequence is as follows: TGTGCCAGCACCTCCACCACGGTAGGCAGGGGCAATTCACCCCTCCACTTT. Translation gives CASTSTTVGRGNSPLHF.